Detailed here is one T cell receptor beta chain. This sample was taken from a study of blood T cell repertoires in COVID-19. The overall study: Some COVID-19 samples were acute and others convalescent; all came from the United States, Italy and Spain.

Sequenced by immunoSEQ multiplex PCR; TCRdb stores in-frame clones only, minus some. This table has 150,000 to 200,000 clones, about 88% appearing once. There are 14 residues in the CDR3. Trimming took off 3 bases at V and 2 bases at J, with 10 bases between the two ends. Germline V gene sequence: CDR1 SGHNT, CDR2 YENEEA. The clonotype comes from a woman in her 30s with active or convalescent COVID-19. The sequencing sample was made of peripheral blood. J is TRBJ1-2 and V is TRBV11-3; no firm D call. CDR3 loop: CASSFSHRNYGYTF. The DNA for the CDR3 is TGTGCCAGCAGCTTTTCGCACAGAAACTATGGCTACACCTTC.